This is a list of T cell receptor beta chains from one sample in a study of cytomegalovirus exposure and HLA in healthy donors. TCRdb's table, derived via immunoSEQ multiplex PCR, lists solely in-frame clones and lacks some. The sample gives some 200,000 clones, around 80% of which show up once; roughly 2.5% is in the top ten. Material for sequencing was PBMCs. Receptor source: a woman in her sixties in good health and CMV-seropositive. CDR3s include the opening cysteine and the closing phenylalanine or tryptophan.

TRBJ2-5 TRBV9 CASSAQTGGGGETQYF
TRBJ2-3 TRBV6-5 CASSAQVRDTQYF
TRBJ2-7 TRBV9 CASSAPQIHRGNHEQYF
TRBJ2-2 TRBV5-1 CATSKGTSGRNGELFF
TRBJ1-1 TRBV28 CASILLFGNTEAFF
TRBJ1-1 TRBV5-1 CASSLERGTEAFF
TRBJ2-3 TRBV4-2 CASRGTGTDTQYF
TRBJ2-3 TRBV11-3 CASSRGADTQYF
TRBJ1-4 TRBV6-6 CASSPGQNEKLFF
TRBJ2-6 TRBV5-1 CASSAQGLAGGQFNGANVLTF
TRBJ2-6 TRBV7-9 CASSLTGAGANVLTF
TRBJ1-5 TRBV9 CASSVWDTNQPQHF
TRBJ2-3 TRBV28 CASSLWETSGTDTQYF
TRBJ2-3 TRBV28 CAGNRATGTDTQYF
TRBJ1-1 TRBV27 CASSFSGNTEAFF
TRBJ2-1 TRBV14 CASSQRPYNEQFF
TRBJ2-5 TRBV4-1 CASSRPGQGAETQYF
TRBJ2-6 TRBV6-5 CASSYSGATGANVLTF
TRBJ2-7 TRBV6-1 CASRKGQGEYYEQYF
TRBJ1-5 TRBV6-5 CASCAVYSNQPQHF
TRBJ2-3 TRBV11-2 CASSFRRGGTDTQYF
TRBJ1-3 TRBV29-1 CSAQTYSGNTIYF
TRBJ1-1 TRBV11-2 CASSSQGRTEAFF
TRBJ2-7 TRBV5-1 CASSLQGTYEQYF
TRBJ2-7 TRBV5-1 CASSFTVPYEQYF
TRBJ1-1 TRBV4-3 CASSQDYRGAGFAEAFF
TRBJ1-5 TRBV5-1 CASSLDGGGQPQHF
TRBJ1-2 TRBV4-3 CASSPTQGTRSIHF
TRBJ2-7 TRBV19 CASSIWRDSYEQYF
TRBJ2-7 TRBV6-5 CASSYGTGEPSQYF
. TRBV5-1 CASSLGGTGYEQYF
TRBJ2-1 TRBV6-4 CASSDGRGAYNEQFF
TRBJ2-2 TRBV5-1 CASSSWQGNTGELFF